This TCR beta chain was sequenced in a study of CD8+CD57+ T cells in acquired aplastic anemia. Study summary: Sorted CD4+ and CD8+ cells yielded DNA averaging around 3.2 ug.

Patients picked for sequencing had shown CD8+CD57+ cell expansion detected by flow cytometry. Severe acquired aplastic anemia was diagnosed in all patients. Many counts were recorded for this clonotype. Its antigen is currently unknown. The CDR3 is 15 residues long. V shed 8 bases and J shed 0 bases, with 11 bases lying between them. The germline V gene encodes CDR1 SNHLY and CDR2 FYNNEI. Points from the study as a whole: It was found that almost 30 CD8+ CDR3 sequences were shared between patients and controls.

The template used for profiling TCR beta VDJ and CDR3 was genomic DNA. From the reads, TCRdb called clonotypes with MiXCR, one entry per CDR3 protein. The sample gives over 150,000 distinct CDR3 sequences, 45% to 60% of which show up once; roughly 13% is in the top ten. The rearrangement uses TRBV2 and TRBJ2-6, with a tentative D call TRBD1 (5 bases). Source material: sorted CD4+, CD8+, or CD8+CD57+ T cells (not recorded which) from PBMCs. This clonotype was obtained from a human donor with aplastic anemia. The CDR3 DNA sequence: TGTGCCAGCGGGTACAGGAACTCTGGGGCCAACGTCCTGACTTTC. This gives the protein CASGYRNSGANVLTF.